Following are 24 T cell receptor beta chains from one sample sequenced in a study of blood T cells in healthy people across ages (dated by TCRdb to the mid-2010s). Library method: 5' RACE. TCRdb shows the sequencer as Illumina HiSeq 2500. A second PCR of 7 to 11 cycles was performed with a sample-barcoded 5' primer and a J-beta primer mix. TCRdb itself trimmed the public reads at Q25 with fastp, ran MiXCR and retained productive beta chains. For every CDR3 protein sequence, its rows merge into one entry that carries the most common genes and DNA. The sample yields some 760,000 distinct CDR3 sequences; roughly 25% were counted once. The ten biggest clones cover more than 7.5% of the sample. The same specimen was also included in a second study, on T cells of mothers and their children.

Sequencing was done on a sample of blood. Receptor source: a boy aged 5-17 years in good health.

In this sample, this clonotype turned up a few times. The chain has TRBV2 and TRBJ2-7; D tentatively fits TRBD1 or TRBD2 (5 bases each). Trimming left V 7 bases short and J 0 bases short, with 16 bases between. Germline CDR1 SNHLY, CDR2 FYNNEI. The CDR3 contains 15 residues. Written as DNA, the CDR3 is TGTGCCAGCAACCCCGGGACCTTTCTCTCCTACGAGCAGTACTTC. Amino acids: CASNPGTFLSYEQYF. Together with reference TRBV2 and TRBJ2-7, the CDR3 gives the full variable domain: EPEVTQTPSHQVTQMGQEVILRCVPISNHLYFYWYRQILGQKVEFLVSFYNNEISEKSEIFDDQFSVERPDGSNFTLKIRSTKLEDSAMYFCASNPGTFLSYEQYFGPGTRLTVT.

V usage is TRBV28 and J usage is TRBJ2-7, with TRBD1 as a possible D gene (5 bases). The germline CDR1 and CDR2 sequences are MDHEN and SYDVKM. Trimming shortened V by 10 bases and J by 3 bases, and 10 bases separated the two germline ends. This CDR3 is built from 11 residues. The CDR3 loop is CATKRGYEQYF. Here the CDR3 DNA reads TGTGCCACCAAAAGGGGCTACGAGCAGTACTTC.

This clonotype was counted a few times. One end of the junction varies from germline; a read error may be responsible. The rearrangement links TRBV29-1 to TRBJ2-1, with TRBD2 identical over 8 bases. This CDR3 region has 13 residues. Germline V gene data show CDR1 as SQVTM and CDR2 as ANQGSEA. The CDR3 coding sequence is TGCAGCGTCGAACTAGCGGTGCAAGCGGAGCAGTCCTTC. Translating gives CSVELAVQAEQSF.

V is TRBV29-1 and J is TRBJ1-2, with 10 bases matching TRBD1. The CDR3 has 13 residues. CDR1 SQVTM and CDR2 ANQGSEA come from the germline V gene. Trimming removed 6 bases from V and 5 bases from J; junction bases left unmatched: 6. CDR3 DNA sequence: TGCAGCGTCGCCGGGACAGGGGTTTATGGCTACACCTTC. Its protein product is CSVAGTGVYGYTF.

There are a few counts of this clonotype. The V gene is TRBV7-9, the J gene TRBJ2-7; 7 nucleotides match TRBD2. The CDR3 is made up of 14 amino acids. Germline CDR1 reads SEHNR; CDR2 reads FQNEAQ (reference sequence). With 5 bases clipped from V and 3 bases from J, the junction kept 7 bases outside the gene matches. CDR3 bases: TGTGCCAGCAGCGGAAGCGGGACCTACTACGAGCAGTACTTC. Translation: CASSGSGTYYEQYF.

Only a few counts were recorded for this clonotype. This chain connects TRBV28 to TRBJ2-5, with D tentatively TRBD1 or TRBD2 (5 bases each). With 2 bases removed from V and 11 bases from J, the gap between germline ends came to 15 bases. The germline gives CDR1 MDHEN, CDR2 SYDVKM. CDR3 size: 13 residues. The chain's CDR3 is CASSLTYGREQYF. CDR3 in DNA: TGTGCCAGCAGTTTAACTTACGGCAGGGAGCAGTACTTC.

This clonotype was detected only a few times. CDR3 loop: CASSGLTGANTGELFF. CDR3 DNA sequence: TGTGCCAGCAGCGGTTTGACAGGCGCGAACACCGGGGAGCTGTTTTTT. The genes are TRBV7-2 and TRBJ2-2, with D perhaps matching TRBD1 (6 bases). Germline CDR1 and CDR2: SGHTA and FQGNSA. With 5 bases removed from V and 0 bases from J, the gap between germline ends came to 13 bases. The CDR3 spans 16 residues.

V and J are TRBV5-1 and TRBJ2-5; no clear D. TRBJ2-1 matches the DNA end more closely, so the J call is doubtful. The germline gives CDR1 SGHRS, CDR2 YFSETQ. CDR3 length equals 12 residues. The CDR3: CASSLPRDEQFF. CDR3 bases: TGCGCCAGCAGTTTGCCTAGGGATGAGCAGTTCTTC.

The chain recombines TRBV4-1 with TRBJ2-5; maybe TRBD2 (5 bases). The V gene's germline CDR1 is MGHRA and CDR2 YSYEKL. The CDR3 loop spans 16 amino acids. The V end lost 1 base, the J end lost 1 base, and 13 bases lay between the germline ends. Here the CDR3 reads CASSQVLSGGQETQYF. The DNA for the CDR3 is TGCGCCAGCAGCCAAGTTTTGTCAGGAGGCCAAGAGACCCAGTACTTC.

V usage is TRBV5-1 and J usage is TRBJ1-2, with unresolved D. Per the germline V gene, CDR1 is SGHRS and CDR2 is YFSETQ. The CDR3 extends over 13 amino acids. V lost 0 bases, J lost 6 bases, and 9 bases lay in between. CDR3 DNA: TGCGCCAGCAGCTTGGGGCAGATTGATGGCTACACCTTC. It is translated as CASSLGQIDGYTF.

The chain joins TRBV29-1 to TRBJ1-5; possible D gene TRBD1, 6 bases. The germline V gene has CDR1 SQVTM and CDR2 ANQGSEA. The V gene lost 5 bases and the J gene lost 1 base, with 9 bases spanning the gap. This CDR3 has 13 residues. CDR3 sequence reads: CSVQGPSNQPQHF. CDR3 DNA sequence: TGCAGCGTTCAGGGGCCCAGCAATCAGCCCCAGCATTTT.

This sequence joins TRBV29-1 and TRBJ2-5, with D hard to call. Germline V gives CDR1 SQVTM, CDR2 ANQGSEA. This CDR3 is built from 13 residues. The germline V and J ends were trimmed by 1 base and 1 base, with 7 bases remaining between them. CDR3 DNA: TGCAGCGTTGAAGGAAACCTCCAAGAGACCCAGTACTTC. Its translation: CSVEGNLQETQYF.

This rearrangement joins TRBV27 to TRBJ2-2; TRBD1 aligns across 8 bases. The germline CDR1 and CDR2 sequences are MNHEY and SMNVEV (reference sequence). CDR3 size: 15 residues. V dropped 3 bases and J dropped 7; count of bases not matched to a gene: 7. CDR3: CASSLWTGSVGELFF. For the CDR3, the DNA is TGTGCCAGCAGTTTGTGGACAGGGAGCGTCGGGGAGCTGTTTTTT.

CDR3 nucleotide sequence: TGCAGCGTCTCCGATAGGGACAGGGGGCCCCAAGAGACCCAGTACTTC. This translates into CSVSDRDRGPQETQYF. The V call is TRBV29-1, the J call TRBJ2-5; 12 bases line up with TRBD1. The CDR3 covers 16 residues. J was trimmed by 1 base and V by 6 bases; bases with no gene match: 9. Germline CDR1 and CDR2: SQVTM and ANQGSEA.

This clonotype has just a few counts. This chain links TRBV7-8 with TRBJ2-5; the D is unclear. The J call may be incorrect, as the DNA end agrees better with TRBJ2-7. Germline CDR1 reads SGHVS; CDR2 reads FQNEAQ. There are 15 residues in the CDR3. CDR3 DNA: TGTGCCAGCAGCCCGTTCCTGCAACCACCATACGAGCAGTACTTC. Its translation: CASSPFLQPPYEQYF.

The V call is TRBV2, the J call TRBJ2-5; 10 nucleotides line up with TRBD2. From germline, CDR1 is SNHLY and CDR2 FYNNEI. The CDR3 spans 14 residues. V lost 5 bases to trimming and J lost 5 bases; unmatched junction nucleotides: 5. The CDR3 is CASSTAGGPETQYF. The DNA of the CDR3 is TGTGCCAGCAGTACAGCGGGGGGGCCCGAGACCCAGTACTTC. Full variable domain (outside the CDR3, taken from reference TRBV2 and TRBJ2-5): EPEVTQTPSHQVTQMGQEVILRCVPISNHLYFYWYRQILGQKVEFLVSFYNNEISEKSEIFDDQFSVERPDGSNFTLKIRSTKLEDSAMYFCASSTAGGPETQYFGPGTRLLVL.

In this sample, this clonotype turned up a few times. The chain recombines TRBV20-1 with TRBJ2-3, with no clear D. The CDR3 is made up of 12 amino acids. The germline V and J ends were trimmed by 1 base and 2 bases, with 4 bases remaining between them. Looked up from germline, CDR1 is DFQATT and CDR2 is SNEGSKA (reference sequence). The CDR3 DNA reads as TGCAGTGCTAGAGGGGACACAGATACGCAGTATTTT. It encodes CSARGDTDTQYF.

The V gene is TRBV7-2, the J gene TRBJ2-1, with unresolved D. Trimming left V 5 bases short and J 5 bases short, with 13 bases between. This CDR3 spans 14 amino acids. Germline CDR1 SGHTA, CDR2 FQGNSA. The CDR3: CASSQEYSHNEQFF. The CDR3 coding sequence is TGTGCCAGCAGCCAGGAGTACTCTCACAATGAGCAGTTCTTC.

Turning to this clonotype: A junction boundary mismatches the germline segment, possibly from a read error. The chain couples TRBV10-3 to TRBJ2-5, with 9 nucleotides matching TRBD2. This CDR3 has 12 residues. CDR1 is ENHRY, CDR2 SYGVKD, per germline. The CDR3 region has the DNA TGTGCCACAGCGGGGGGACAAGAGGCCCAGTACTTC. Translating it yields CATAGGQEAQYF.

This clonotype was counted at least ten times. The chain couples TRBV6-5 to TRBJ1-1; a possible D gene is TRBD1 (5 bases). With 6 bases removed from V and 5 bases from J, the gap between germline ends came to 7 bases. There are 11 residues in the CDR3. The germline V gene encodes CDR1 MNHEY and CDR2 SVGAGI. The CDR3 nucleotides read TGTGCCAGCAGGGGGGGGACTGAAGCTTTCTTT. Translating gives CASRGGTEAFF.

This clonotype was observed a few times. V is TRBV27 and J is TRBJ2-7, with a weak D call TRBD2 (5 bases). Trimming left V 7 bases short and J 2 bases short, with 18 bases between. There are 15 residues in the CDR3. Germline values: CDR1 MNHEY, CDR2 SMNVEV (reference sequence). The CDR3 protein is CASIARSSGAYEQYF. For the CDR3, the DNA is TGTGCCAGCATCGCCCGCAGCAGCGGCGCCTACGAGCAGTACTTC.

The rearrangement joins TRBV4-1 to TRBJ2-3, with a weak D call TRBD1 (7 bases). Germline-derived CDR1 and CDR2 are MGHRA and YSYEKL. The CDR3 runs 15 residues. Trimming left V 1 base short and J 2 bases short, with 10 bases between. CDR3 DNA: TGCGCCAGCAGCCAAGCAGGGGGGTACACAGATACGCAGTATTTT. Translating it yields CASSQAGGYTDTQYF.

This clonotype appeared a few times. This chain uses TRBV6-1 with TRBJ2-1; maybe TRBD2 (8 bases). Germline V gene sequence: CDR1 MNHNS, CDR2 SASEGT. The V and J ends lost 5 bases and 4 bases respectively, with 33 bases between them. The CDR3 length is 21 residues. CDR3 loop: CASSKLRDRSRISGDYNEQFF. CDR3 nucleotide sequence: TGTGCCAGCAGTAAACTCCGGGACAGAAGTAGAATTAGCGGGGATTACAATGAGCAGTTCTTC.

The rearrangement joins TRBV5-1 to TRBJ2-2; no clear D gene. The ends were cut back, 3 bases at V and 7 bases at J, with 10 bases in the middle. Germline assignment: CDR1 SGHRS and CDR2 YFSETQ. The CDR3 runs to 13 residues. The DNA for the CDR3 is TGCGCCAGCAGCTCGGGCCTCGACGGGGAGCTGTTTTTT. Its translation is CASSSGLDGELFF.